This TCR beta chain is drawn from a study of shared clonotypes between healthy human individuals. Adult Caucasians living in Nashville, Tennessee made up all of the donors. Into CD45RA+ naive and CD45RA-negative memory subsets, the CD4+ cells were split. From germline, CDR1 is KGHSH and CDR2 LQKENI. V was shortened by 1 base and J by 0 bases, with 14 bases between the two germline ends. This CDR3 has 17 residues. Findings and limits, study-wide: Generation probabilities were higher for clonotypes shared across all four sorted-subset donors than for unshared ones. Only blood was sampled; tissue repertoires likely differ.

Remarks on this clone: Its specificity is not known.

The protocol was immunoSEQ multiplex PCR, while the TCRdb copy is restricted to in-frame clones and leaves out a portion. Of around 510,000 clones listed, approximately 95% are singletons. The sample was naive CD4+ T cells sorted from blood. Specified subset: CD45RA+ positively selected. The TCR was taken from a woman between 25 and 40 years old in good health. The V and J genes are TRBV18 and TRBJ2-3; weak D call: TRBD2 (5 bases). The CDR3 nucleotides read TGTGCCAGCTCACCACAATTCAGCGGACCCAGCACAGATACGCAGTATTTT. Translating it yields CASSPQFSGPSTDTQYF.